This TCR beta chain emerged from a study of PD-L1 blockade in urothelial cancer. Study-wide background: Of prior chemotherapy regimens, patients had received between 0 and 3.

Assay used: immunoSEQ multiplex PCR; TCRdb lists only in-frame clones, some missing. This table holds some 87,000 clones, around 87% found once. The CDR3 extends over 12 amino acids. Germline CDR1 is SGHNT and CDR2 is YYREEE (reference sequence). V shed 4 bases and J 5 bases; nucleotides not matched to a gene: 1. Indicated time point: pretreatment peripheral blood. The V and J genes are TRBV5-4 and TRBJ2-3; 7 bases map to TRBD1. The material was PBMCs, obtained around atezolizumab (anti-PD-L1) treatment. The origin of this receptor is a man in his fifties or sixties with urothelial cancer. The CDR3 bases are TGTGCCAGCAGCCGACAGGGAGATACGCAGTATTTT. As protein: CASSRQGDTQYF.